The sequence of this T cell receptor beta chain was determined in a study of cytomegalovirus exposure and HLA in healthy donors. The overall study: When 350 to 500 donors were genotyped, 80% to 90% of them were found to fall in the Caucasian-associated ancestry cluster.

The PCR contained 60 Vbeta and 13 Jbeta primers. Using immunoSEQ multiplex PCR, the repertoire was profiled, and TCRdb retains in-frame clones only, with some absent. The table has about 160,000 clones, about 72% seen once. General observations from the study: Donors belonging to an Asian-associated ancestry cluster reportedly showed fewer N-insertions in productive TCRs than the roughly 670-donor mean, according to what a later analysis found.

About this clone: Its antigen is unknown.

The CDR3 is 10 amino acids. CDR1 is DFQATT and CDR2 is SNEGSKA in the germline V gene (reference sequence). This TCR was sampled from a man between 60 and 70 years old in good health and CMV-seronegative. The sample consisted of PBMCs. The V and J genes are TRBV20-1 and TRBJ2-1, with D uncertain. The CDR3 is CSLFYNEQFF. DNA for the CDR3: TGCAGCCTTTTCTACAATGAGCAGTTCTTC.